These T cell receptor beta chains were read from a single sample in a study of OX40 agonist ivuxolimab in advanced cancers. The repertoire was sequenced with immunoSEQ multiplex PCR; TCRdb's copy has only in-frame clones and lacks some. The profile covers under 85,000 clones, with 90% appearing a single time and 0.55% to 0.7% taken by the ten largest. The specimen comprised CD4+ or CD8+ T cells sorted from blood, sampled in a trial of the OX40 agonist ivuxolimab. These receptors came from an adult with an advanced solid tumor such as melanoma, head and neck, liver or kidney cancer. Each CDR3 is given with its conserved first and last residue. The D gene is left open where the match is weak. Size values are once, few and many counts, or a class for expanded clones, and some rows have none.

>TRBV5-4|TRBJ1-2|TRBD1|NA
TGTGCCAGCAGCTTCCGGGACAGGGGGTATGGCTACACCTTC
CASSFRDRGYGYTF
>TRBV7-3|TRBJ2-3|TRBD2|NA
TGTGCCAGCAGCCCGTCACCGGGAGGCCGTCAAACAGATACGCAGTATTTT
CASSPSPGGRQTDTQYF
>TRBV6-1|TRBJ2-1|NA|once
TGTGCCAGCAGTTGGGCCAGACGAAGCAATGAGCAGTTCTTC
CASSWARRSNEQFF
>TRBV18|TRBJ2-6|NA|NA
TGTGCCAGCTCACCAAGGGGCCAGGGTTCCTCTGGGGCCAACGTCCTGACTTTC
CASSPRGQGSSGANVLTF
>TRBV7-9|TRBJ2-5|NA|NA
TGTGCCAGCAGCTCTGGATTTGGGACAGAGACCCAGTACTTC
CASSSGFGTETQYF
>TRBV11-2|TRBJ2-5|NA|NA
TGTGCCAGCAGCGTCAATAGGGAGACCCAGTACTTC
CASSVNRETQYF
>TRBV5-4|TRBJ1-6|NA|once
TGTGCCAGCAGCGCCGGGACTGGGGGTTCACCCCTCCACTTT
CASSAGTGGSPLHF
>TRBV25-1|TRBJ2-3|NA|NA
TGTGCCAGCTCCGGTAATCCAGATACGCAGTATTTT
CASSGNPDTQYF
>TRBV11-3|TRBJ1-2|NA|NA
TGTGCCAGCAGCCCCGGGACAAGCTATGGCTACACCTTC
CASSPGTSYGYTF
>TRBV5-1|TRBJ2-1|NA|once
TGCGCCAGCAGCAGAGACCCTACTAGCCTCAGCTACAATGAGCAGTTCTTC
CASSRDPTSLSYNEQFF
>TRBV28|TRBJ2-4|NA|NA
TGTGCCAGCAGTCGCCGACAGTCGGCCAAAAACATTCAGTACTTC
CASSRRQSAKNIQYF
>TRBV5-4|TRBJ1-3|NA|NA
TGTGCCAGCAGCTTGGGATGGGACCTCGAGAGTGGAAACACCATATATTTT
CASSLGWDLESGNTIYF
>TRBV7-3|TRBJ2-7|NA|NA
TGTGCCAGCCGGGGGCGCGGTTACGAGCAGTACTTC
CASRGRGYEQYF
>TRBV5-1|TRBJ2-2|NA|NA
TGCGCCAGCAGGAGGGGGTTCTTGAACACCGGGGAGCTGTTTTTT
CASRRGFLNTGELFF
>TRBV19|TRBJ1-3|NA|NA
TGTGCCAGTATGACCTACTCTGGAAACACCATATATTTT
CASMTYSGNTIYF
>TRBV28|TRBJ2-7|TRBD2|NA
TGTGCCAGCAGTCCTAGACTAGCGGGAGACGAGCAGTACTTC
CASSPRLAGDEQYF
>TRBV28|TRBJ2-1|NA|NA
TGTGCCAGTACAAAGAGAAATGAGCAGTTCTTC
CASTKRNEQFF
>TRBV7-2|TRBJ2-3|TRBD1|NA
TGTGCCAGCAGCTTTTTCAGGGGGAGTTCAGGGGCAGATACGCAGTATTTT
CASSFFRGSSGADTQYF
>TRBV4-2|TRBJ1-1|NA|NA
TGTGCCAGCAGCGTAAGAGAGGGCTATAGGGCGAACACTGAAGCTTTCTTT
CASSVREGYRANTEAFF
>TRBV7-2|TRBJ1-5|NA|NA
TGTGCCAGCAGCCCCCGGGACTTCGGGAATCAGCCCCAGCATTTT
CASSPRDFGNQPQHF
>TRBV18|TRBJ2-7|NA|NA
TGTGCCAGCTCTCCCCCCGCCGGGAGCGTTTCGTACGAGCAGTACTTC
CASSPPAGSVSYEQYF
>TRBV5-4|TRBJ2-1|TRBD2|NA
TGTGCCAGCAGCTTGGTGTTAGCGGGGGCCTACAATGAGCAGTTCTTC
CASSLVLAGAYNEQFF
>TRBV27|TRBJ2-2|TRBD2|NA
TGTGCCAGCAGTTTATATAGCGGGAGGGCCGTCGGGGAGCTGTTTTTT
CASSLYSGRAVGELFF
>TRBV7-9|TRBJ2-3|NA|NA
TGTGCCAGCAGCTTTATGCAGGGATCAGATACGCAGTATTTT
CASSFMQGSDTQYF
>TRBV5-4|TRBJ2-3|NA|NA
TGTGCCAGCAGCTCGAGGGGCAGCACAGATACGCAGTATTTT
CASSSRGSTDTQYF
>TRBV10-1|TRBJ1-4|TRBD1|NA
TGCGCCAGCAGTGCCGACAGGGTGATAAGGGAAAAACTGTTTTTT
CASSADRVIREKLFF
>TRBV12-5|TRBJ2-5|TRBD2|NA
TGTGCTAGTGACGAAGGGGAGACTAGCGGGGCCCAAGAGACCCAGTACTTC
CASDEGETSGAQETQYF
>TRBV15|TRBJ2-7|TRBD2|NA
TGTGCCACCAGCAGGTTGCTAGCGGGAGCCTACGAGCAGTACTTC
CATSRLLAGAYEQYF
>TRBV25-1|TRBJ2-1|NA|few
TGTGCCAGCAGTGCAGGCTTGGGTGGGCAGTTCTTC
CASSAGLGGQFF
>TRBV9|TRBJ1-4|TRBD1|NA
TGTGCCAGCAGCAAGGGACAGGGTGGGGAAAAACTGTTTTTT
CASSKGQGGEKLFF
>TRBV7-2|TRBJ2-5|NA|once
TGTGCCAGCACCTTAGGACCGATGTACCAAGAGACCCAGTACTTC
CASTLGPMYQETQYF
>TRBV5-6|TRBJ2-7|TRBD2|NA
TGTGCCAGCACCCAACTAGCGGCGTCCTTCTCCTCCTACGAGCAGTACTTC
CASTQLAASFSSYEQYF
>TRBV30|TRBJ1-2|NA|once
TGTGCCTGGAGTGTAGTGGGGATCTCTGGCTACACCTTC
CAWSVVGISGYTF